This TCR beta chain was captured by sequencing in a study of blood T cell repertoires in COVID-19. With 4 bases clipped from V and 4 bases from J, the junction kept 10 bases outside the gene matches. CDR1 SGHRS and CDR2 YFSETQ come from the germline V gene. The CDR3 has 15 amino acids. The method was immunoSEQ multiplex PCR; TCRdb's version includes in-frame clones alone and lacks a portion of them. The sample has 50,000 to 75,000 clones; about 76% are singletons. This chain connects TRBV5-1 to TRBJ1-1; 7 positions match TRBD1. This TCR was sampled from a human donor in a cohort sampled during active COVID-19. Source material: peripheral blood. The CDR3 DNA reads as TGCGCCAGCAGCGCAAGGGTCCAGGGGGTCACTGAAGCTTTCTTT. It translates to CASSARVQGVTEAFF.